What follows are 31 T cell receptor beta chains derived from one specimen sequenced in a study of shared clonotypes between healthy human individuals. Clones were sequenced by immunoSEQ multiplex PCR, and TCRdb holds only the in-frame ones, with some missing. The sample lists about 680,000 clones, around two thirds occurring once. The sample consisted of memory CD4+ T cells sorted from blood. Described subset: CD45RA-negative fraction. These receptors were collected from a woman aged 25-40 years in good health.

CDR3 sequence (DNA): TGCGCCAGCAGCCTGGGGATTGAGCCCAGCGGGGCCTACGAGCAGTACTTC. Translation: CASSLGIEPSGAYEQYF. This chain uses TRBV5-1 with TRBJ2-7; 7 bases map to TRBD2. Unmatched junction bases numbered 15, after V lost 4 bases and J lost 2 bases. The CDR3 sequence is 17 residues long. The V gene's germline CDR1 is SGHRS and CDR2 YFSETQ. Drawing the rest from reference TRBV5-1 and TRBJ2-7, the complete variable domain is KAGVTQTPRYLIKTRGQQVTLSCSPISGHRSVSWYQQTPGQGLQFLFEYFSETQRNKGNFPGRFSGRQFSNSRSEMNVSTLELGDSALYLCASSLGIEPSGAYEQYFGPGTRLTVT.

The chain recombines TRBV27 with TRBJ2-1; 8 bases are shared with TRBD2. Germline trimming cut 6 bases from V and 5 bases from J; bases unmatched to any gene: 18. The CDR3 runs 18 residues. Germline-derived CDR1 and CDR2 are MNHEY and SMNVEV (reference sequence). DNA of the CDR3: TGTGCCAGCAGCTTCCATCCGGGACTAGGCAGTCGACACAATGAGCAGTTCTTC. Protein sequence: CASSFHPGLGSRHNEQFF.

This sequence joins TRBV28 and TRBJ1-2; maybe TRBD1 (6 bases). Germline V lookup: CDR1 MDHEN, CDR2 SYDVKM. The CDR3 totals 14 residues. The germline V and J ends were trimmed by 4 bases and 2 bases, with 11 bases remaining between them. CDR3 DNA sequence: TGTGCCAGCAGTTCTCATACAGGGAACTATGGCTACACCTTC. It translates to CASSSHTGNYGYTF.

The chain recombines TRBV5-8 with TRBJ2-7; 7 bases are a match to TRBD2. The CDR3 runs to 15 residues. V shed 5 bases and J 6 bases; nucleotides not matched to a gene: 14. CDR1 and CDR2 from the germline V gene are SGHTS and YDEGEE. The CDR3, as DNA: TGTGCCAGCAGGCTACGCGGGACTACGCTCAGCGAGCAGTACTTC. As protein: CASRLRGTTLSEQYF.

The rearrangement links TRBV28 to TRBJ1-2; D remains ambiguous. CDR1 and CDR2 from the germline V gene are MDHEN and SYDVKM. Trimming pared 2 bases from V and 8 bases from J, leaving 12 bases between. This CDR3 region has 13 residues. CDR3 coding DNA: TGTGCCAGCAGTTTAGGCAGCCGGAAAGGCTACACCTTC. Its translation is CASSLGSRKGYTF.

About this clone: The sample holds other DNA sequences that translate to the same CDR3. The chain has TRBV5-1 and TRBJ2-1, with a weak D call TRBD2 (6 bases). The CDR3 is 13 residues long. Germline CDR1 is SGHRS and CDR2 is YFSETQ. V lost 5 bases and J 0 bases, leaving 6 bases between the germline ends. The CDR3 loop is CASRGGSYNEQFF. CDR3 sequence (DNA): TGCGCCAGCAGGGGGGGCTCCTACAATGAGCAGTTCTTC.

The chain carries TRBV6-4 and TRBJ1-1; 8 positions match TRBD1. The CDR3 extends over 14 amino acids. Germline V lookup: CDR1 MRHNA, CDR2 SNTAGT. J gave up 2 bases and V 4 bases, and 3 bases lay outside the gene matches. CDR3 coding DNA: TGTGCCAGCAGTGCCGGGACAGGTAACACTGAAGCTTTCTTT. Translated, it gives CASSAGTGNTEAFF.

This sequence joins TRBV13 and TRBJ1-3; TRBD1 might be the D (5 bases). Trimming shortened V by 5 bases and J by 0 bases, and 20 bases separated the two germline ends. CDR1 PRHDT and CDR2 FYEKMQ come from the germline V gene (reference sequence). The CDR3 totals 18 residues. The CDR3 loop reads CASSPSTRATRSGNTIYF. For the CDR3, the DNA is TGTGCCAGCAGCCCATCTACCAGGGCAACCCGCTCTGGAAACACCATATATTTT.

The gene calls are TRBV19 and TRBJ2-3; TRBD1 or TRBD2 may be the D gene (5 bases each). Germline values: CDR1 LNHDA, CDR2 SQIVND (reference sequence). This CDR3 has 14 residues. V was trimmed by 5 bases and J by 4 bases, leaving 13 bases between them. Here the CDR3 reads CASSLGVSSDTQYF. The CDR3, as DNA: TGTGCCAGTAGTCTGGGGGTTAGTTCAGATACGCAGTATTTT.

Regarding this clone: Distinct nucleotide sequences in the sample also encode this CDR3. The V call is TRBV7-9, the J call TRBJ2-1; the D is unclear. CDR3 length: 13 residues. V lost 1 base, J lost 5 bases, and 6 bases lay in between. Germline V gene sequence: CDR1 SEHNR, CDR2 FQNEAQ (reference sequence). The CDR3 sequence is CASSLGANNEQFF. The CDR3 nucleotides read TGTGCCAGCAGCTTAGGAGCGAACAATGAGCAGTTCTTC.

CDR3: CASKESDIFYGYTF. CDR3 bases: TGTGCCAGTAAGGAGTCGGACATCTTCTATGGCTACACCTTC. The V and J genes are TRBV19 and TRBJ1-2; tentatively, D is TRBD1 (5 bases). The CDR3 totals 14 residues. Germline lookup yields CDR1 LNHDA and CDR2 SQIVND (reference sequence). V was clipped by 7 bases and J by 4 bases, with 16 bases between them.

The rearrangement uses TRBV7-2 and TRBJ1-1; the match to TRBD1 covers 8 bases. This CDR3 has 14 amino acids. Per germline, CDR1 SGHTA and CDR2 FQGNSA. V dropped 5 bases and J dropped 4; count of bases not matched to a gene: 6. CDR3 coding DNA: TGTGCCAGCAGCCTACAGGGGGACAGCACTGAAGCTTTCTTT. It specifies CASSLQGDSTEAFF. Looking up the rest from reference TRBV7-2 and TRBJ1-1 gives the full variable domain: GAGVSQSPSNKVTEKGKDVELRCDPISGHTALYWYRQSLGQGLEFLIYFQGNSAPDKSGLPSDRFSAERTGGSVSTLTIQRTQQEDSAVYLCASSLQGDSTEAFFGQGTRLTVV.

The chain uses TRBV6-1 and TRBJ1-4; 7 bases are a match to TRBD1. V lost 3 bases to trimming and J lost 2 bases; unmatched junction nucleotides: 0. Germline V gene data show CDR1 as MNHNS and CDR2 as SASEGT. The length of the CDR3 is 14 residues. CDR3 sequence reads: CASSDRGTNEKLFF. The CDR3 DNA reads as TGTGCCAGCAGTGACAGGGGGACTAATGAAAAACTGTTTTTT.

The CDR3 loop reads CASSPPQGQYEQYF. In DNA, the CDR3 is TGTGCCAGCTCACCACCGCAGGGGCAGTACGAGCAGTACTTC. The chain has TRBV18 and TRBJ2-7; TRBD1 is a possible D gene (6 bases). Germline values: CDR1 KGHSH, CDR2 LQKENI. Between the trimmed V and J ends, which lost 0 bases and 4 bases, there was a span of 10 bases. CDR3 length: 14 amino acids.

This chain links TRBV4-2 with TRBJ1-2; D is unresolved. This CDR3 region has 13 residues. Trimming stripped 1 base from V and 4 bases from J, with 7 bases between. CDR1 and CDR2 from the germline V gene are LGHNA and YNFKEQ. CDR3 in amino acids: CASSQVEAYGYTF. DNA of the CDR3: TGTGCCAGCAGCCAAGTGGAGGCCTATGGCTACACCTTC.

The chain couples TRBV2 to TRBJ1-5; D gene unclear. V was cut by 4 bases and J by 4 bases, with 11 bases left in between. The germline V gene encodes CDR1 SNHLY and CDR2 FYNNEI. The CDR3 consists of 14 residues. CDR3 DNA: TGTGCCAGCAGTGGGGCCCGGGGTAATCAGCCCCAGCATTTT. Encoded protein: CASSGARGNQPQHF.

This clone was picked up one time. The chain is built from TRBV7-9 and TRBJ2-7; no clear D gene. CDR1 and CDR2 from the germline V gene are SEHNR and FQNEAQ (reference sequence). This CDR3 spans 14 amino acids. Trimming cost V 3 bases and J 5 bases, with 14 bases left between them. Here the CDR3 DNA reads TGTGCCAGCAGCTTCGGTGGAACCGAGGACGAGCAGTACTTC. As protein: CASSFGGTEDEQYF.

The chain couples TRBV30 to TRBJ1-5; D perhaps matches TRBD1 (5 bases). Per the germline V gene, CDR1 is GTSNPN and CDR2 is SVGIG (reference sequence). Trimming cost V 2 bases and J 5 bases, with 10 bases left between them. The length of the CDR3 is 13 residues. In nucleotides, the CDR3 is TGTGCCTGGAGTTCCCGGGGGGATCAGCCCCAGCATTTT. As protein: CAWSSRGDQPQHF.

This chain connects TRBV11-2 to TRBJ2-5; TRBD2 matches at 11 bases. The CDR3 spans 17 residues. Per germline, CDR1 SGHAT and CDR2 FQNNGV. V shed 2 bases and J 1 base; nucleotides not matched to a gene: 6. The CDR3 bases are TGTGCCAGCAGCTTATTTAGACTAGCGGGGAGCCAAGAGACCCAGTACTTC. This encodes CASSLFRLAGSQETQYF.

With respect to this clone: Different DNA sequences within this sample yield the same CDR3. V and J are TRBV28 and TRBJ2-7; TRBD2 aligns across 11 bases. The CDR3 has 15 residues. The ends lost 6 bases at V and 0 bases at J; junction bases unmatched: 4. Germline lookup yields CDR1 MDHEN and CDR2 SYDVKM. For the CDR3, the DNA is TGTGCCAGCAGCTCGGGACTAGCGGCCTCCTACGAGCAGTACTTC. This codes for CASSSGLAASYEQYF.

Written as DNA, the CDR3 is TGTGCCAGCTCACGGGAGCCCTTAGGGACAGATACGCAGTATTTT. This codes for CASSREPLGTDTQYF. The genes are TRBV18 and TRBJ2-3, with D possibly matching TRBD2 (5 bases). Trimming took off 4 bases at V and 3 bases at J, with 14 bases between the two ends. The CDR3 sequence is 15 residues long. The germline CDR1 and CDR2 sequences are KGHSH and LQKENI.

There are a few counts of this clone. CDR3 bases: TGCACCAGCAGCCACGGGTTAGCAAGAGGTTCTCCCAACGTCTCCTACGAGCAGTACTTC. The encoded protein is CTSSHGLARGSPNVSYEQYF. J is TRBJ2-7 and V is TRBV1; the table's TRBD2 call for D was not verified on the DNA. TRBV1 constitutes a pseudogene. The CDR3 is 20 residues long.

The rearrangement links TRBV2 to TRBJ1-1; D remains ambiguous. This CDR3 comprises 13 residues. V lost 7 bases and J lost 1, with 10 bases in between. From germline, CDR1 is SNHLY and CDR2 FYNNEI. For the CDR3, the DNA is TGTGCCAGCAACCGGGAAAGGAACACTGAAGCTTTCTTT. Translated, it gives CASNRERNTEAFF. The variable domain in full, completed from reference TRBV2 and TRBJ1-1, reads EPEVTQTPSHQVTQMGQEVILRCVPISNHLYFYWYRQILGQKVEFLVSFYNNEISEKSEIFDDQFSVERPDGSNFTLKIRSTKLEDSAMYFCASNRERNTEAFFGQGTRLTVV.

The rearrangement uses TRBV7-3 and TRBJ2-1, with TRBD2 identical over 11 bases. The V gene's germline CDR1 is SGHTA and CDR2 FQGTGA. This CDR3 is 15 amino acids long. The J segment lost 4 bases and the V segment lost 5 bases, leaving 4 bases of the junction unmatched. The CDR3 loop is CASSRTSGGYNEQFF. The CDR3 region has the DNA TGTGCCAGCAGCCGAACTAGCGGGGGATACAATGAGCAGTTCTTC.

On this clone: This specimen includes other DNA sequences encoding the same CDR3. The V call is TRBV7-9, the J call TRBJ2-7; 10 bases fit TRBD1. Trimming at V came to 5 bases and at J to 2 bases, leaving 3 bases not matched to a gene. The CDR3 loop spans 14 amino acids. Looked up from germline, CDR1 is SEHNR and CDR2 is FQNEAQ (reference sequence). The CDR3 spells CASSPGQGTYEQYF. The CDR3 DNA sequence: TGTGCCAGCAGCCCGGGACAGGGGACCTACGAGCAGTACTTC.

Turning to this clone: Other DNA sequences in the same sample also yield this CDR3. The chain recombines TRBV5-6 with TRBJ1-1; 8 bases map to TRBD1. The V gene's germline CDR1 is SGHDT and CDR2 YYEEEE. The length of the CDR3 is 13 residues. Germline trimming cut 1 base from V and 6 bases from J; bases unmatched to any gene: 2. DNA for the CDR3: TGTGCCAGCAGCTTGCTGGACAGGGCTGAAGCTTTCTTT. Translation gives CASSLLDRAEAFF.

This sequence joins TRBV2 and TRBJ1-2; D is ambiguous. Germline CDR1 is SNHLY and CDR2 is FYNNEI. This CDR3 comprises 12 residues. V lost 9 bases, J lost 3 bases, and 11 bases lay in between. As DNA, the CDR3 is TGTGCCAGAAAGGCGGCGGACTATGGCTACACCTTC. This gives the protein CARKAADYGYTF.

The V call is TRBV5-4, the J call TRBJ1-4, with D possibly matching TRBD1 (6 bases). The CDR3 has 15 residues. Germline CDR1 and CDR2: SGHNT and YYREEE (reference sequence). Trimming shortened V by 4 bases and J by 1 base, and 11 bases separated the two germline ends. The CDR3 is CASSTPDRTNEKLFF. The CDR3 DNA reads TGTGCCAGCAGCACACCGGACAGAACTAATGAAAAACTGTTTTTT.

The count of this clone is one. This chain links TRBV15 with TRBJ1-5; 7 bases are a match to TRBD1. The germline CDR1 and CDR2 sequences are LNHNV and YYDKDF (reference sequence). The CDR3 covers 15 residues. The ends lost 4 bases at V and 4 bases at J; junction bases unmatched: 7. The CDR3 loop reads CATSIRQGQNQPQHF. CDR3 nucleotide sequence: TGTGCCACCAGCATAAGACAGGGTCAAAATCAGCCCCAGCATTTT.

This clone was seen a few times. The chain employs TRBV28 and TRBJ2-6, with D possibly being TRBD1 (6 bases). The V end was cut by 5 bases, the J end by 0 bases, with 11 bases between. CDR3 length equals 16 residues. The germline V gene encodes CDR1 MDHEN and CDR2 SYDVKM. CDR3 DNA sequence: TGTGCCAGCAGTCGGGACATCTTCTCTGGGGCCAACGTCCTGACTTTC. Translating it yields CASSRDIFSGANVLTF.

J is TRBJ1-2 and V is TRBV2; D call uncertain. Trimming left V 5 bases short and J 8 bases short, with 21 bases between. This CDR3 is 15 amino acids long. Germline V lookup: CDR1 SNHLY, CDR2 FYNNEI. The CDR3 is CASSPLVREGEGYTF. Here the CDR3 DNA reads TGTGCCAGCAGTCCCTTGGTTAGGGAGGGAGAAGGCTACACCTTC. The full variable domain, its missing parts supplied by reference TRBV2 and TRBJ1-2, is EPEVTQTPSHQVTQMGQEVILRCVPISNHLYFYWYRQILGQKVEFLVSFYNNEISEKSEIFDDQFSVERPDGSNFTLKIRSTKLEDSAMYFCASSPLVREGEGYTFGSGTRLTVV.